The next 25 T cell receptor beta chains were all read from a single sample in a study of cytomegalovirus exposure and HLA in healthy donors (TCRdb year 2017). Receptors were amplified or captured by the immunoSEQ multiplex PCR assay. A mixture of 60 forward primers for TCR Vbeta segments and 13 reverse primers for TCR Jbeta segments was used in the multiplex PCR. Drawn from immuneACCESS, this table holds only the in-frame rearrangements with V and J called that TCRdb kept. Clones are partly lost; checked studies trace under half to an unresolved V gene and leave the rest unexplained. This sample holds about 160,000 clones; around 79% were observed only once. About 3.5% of the sample lies in the top ten. Sequenced: PBMCs. Source of these receptors: a human donor in good health.

The gene calls are TRBV11-2 and TRBJ2-7; D is unresolved. Trimming shortened V by 7 bases and J by 3 bases, and 19 bases separated the two germline ends. Germline loops: CDR1 SGHAT, CDR2 FQNNGV. This CDR3 region has 15 residues. The CDR3 DNA is TGTGCCAGCACTGGTAGCAGCTTGGGTGACTACGAGCAGTACTTC. Translating gives CASTGSSLGDYEQYF.

This chain connects TRBV2 to TRBJ1-2; D is possibly TRBD1 (6 bases). V was clipped by 9 bases and J by 4 bases, with 21 bases between them. The CDR3 contains 15 residues. Germline CDR1 SNHLY, CDR2 FYNNEI. The CDR3 loop is CASIRDTTPSYGYTF. CDR3 in DNA: TGTGCCAGTATTAGGGACACCACACCCTCCTATGGCTACACCTTC.

This chain links TRBV5-1 with TRBJ2-6; tentatively, D is TRBD2 (6 bases). The germline CDR1 and CDR2 sequences are SGHRS and YFSETQ. The CDR3 extends over 19 amino acids. The ends were cut back, 0 bases at V and 0 bases at J, with 16 bases in the middle. The CDR3 region is CASSLGPGGEASGANVLTF. The CDR3 DNA reads as TGCGCCAGCAGCTTGGGTCCGGGCGGGGAGGCCTCTGGGGCCAACGTCCTGACTTTC. The variable domain in full, with the rest retrieved from reference TRBV5-1 and TRBJ2-6, is KAGVTQTPRYLIKTRGQQVTLSCSPISGHRSVSWYQQTPGQGLQFLFEYFSETQRNKGNFPGRFSGRQFSNSRSEMNVSTLELGDSALYLCASSLGPGGEASGANVLTFGAGSRLTVL.

The J gene is TRBJ2-2, the V gene TRBV5-4; TRBD1 might be the D (5 bases). V was trimmed by 1 base and J by 5 bases, leaving 6 bases between them. Germline V gives CDR1 SGHNT, CDR2 YYREEE (reference sequence). This CDR3 contains 13 residues. The CDR3 coding sequence is TGTGCCAGCAGCTTGCAGGGAACCGGGGAGCTGTTTTTT. Protein product: CASSLQGTGELFF. Full variable domain (outside the CDR3, taken from reference TRBV5-4 and TRBJ2-2): ETGVTQSPTHLIKTRGQQVTLRCSSQSGHNTVSWYQQALGQGPQFIFQYYREEENGRGNFPPRFSGLQFPNYSSELNVNALELDDSALYLCASSLQGTGELFFGEGSRLTVL.

V is TRBV6-1 and J is TRBJ2-7, with 8 bases fitting TRBD1. CDR1 and CDR2 (germline): MNHNS, SASEGT. CDR3 length: 15 amino acids. Trimming took 3 bases from V and 0 from J; bases not matched to a gene: 4. CDR3 in DNA: TGTGCCAGCAGTGACGTAACAGGGGGCTCCTACGAGCAGTACTTC. Protein: CASSDVTGGSYEQYF.

This chain joins TRBV11-2 and TRBJ2-7, with 7 bases aligning to TRBD2. After removal of 1 base from V and 2 bases from J, the junction contained 11 bases not matched to a gene. The CDR3 runs 17 residues. CDR1 and CDR2 (germline): SGHAT, FQNNGV. The CDR3 loop reads CASSLALASGVTYEQYF. The DNA for the CDR3 is TGTGCCAGCAGCTTAGCTCTGGCCAGCGGGGTAACCTACGAGCAGTACTTC.

The genes are TRBV19 and TRBJ1-5; tentative D call: TRBD1 (6 bases). V shed 5 bases and J shed 1 base, with 15 bases lying between them. CDR1 LNHDA and CDR2 SQIVND come from the germline V gene (reference sequence). The CDR3 is made up of 16 amino acids. CDR3 sequence: CASSPKGRGSNQPQHF. In nucleotides, the CDR3 is TGTGCCAGTAGTCCTAAGGGGAGGGGGAGCAATCAGCCCCAGCATTTT.

The chain employs TRBV27 and TRBJ1-1; a possible D gene is TRBD1 (5 bases). Germline V CDR1 and CDR2: MNHEY, SMNVEV (reference sequence). V gave up 2 bases and J gave up 4 bases, with 14 bases separating them. The CDR3 covers 15 residues. Here the CDR3 reads CASSLGRTGGTEAFF. DNA of the CDR3: TGTGCCAGCAGTTTAGGCAGAACGGGGGGCACTGAAGCTTTCTTT.

The chain couples TRBV2 to TRBJ2-3; 7 positions match TRBD2. Germline V gene data show CDR1 as SNHLY and CDR2 as FYNNEI. This CDR3 has 17 residues. Trimming at V came to 2 bases and at J to 1 base, leaving 9 bases not matched to a gene. CDR3 in amino acids: CASSENALREGTDTQYF. Here the CDR3 DNA reads TGTGCCAGCAGTGAAAATGCCCTACGGGAGGGCACAGATACGCAGTATTTT. Full variable domain (missing parts from reference TRBV2 and TRBJ2-3): EPEVTQTPSHQVTQMGQEVILRCVPISNHLYFYWYRQILGQKVEFLVSFYNNEISEKSEIFDDQFSVERPDGSNFTLKIRSTKLEDSAMYFCASSENALREGTDTQYFGPGTRLTVL.

This chain connects TRBV7-9 to TRBJ2-1, with a possible D match to TRBD1 (6 bases). The CDR3 extends over 16 amino acids. CDR1 is SEHNR and CDR2 is FQNEAQ in the germline V gene (reference sequence). V lost 5 bases and J 15 bases, leaving 29 bases between the germline ends. The CDR3, as DNA: TGTGCCAGCAGCCCGAACTATCCGGGACACTCAGATCGCCCGTTCTTC. Its protein is CASSPNYPGHSDRPFF.

V usage is TRBV4-2 and J usage is TRBJ2-3, with TRBD2 matching 10 bases. The CDR3 loop spans 18 amino acids. CDR1 and CDR2 from the germline V gene are LGHNA and YNFKEQ. With V trimmed by 2 bases and J by 3 bases, 11 bases remained unmatched. The CDR3 is CASSQRAGTSVDTDTQYF. CDR3 nucleotides: TGTGCCAGCAGCCAAAGGGCGGGGACTAGCGTGGATACAGATACGCAGTATTTT.

V and J are TRBV5-1 and TRBJ2-3, with 10 bases aligning to TRBD2. CDR3 length: 15 residues. V lost 4 bases to trimming and J lost 7 bases; unmatched junction nucleotides: 9. Germline V gene data show CDR1 as SGHRS and CDR2 as YFSETQ. The CDR3, as DNA: TGCGCCAGCAGCGGAACTAGCGGGGCCTCGAATACGCAGTATTTT. Translating it yields CASSGTSGASNTQYF.

V and J are TRBV6-5 and TRBJ2-7; D possibly corresponds to TRBD1 (5 bases). The germline gives CDR1 MNHEY, CDR2 SVGAGI. Deletions cut 0 bases from V and 2 bases from J, with 11 bases between. The CDR3 spans 15 residues. The CDR3 DNA sequence: TGTGCCAGCAGTTACTCAAGGGGCCACACCTACGAGCAGTACTTC. It yields the protein CASSYSRGHTYEQYF.

This clone has just a few counts. The chain carries TRBV5-6 and TRBJ2-3; D not certain. Germline V gene lookup returns CDR1 SGHDT and CDR2 YYEEEE. The V end was cut by 3 bases, the J end by 5 bases, with 7 bases between. CDR3 size: 12 residues. CDR3 coding DNA: TGTGCCAGCAGCTATTCTCGAGATACGCAGTATTTT. Its protein product is CASSYSRDTQYF.

This sequence joins TRBV11-2 and TRBJ1-6; D possibly corresponds to TRBD1 (5 bases). There are 14 residues in the CDR3. Germline CDR1 is SGHAT and CDR2 is FQNNGV. V shed 5 bases and J shed 8 bases, with 13 bases lying between them. The CDR3 here is CASSGRVGDSPLHF. Here the CDR3 DNA reads TGTGCCAGCAGCGGCAGGGTAGGAGATTCACCCCTCCACTTT.

The gene calls are TRBV7-2 and TRBJ2-5, with TRBD1 as a possible D gene (6 bases). There are 14 residues in the CDR3. Germline V lookup: CDR1 SGHTA, CDR2 FQGNSA. V lost 5 bases to trimming and J lost 2 bases, with 12 bases between them. The CDR3, as DNA: TGTGCCAGCAGCCGACAGGTATTACAAGAGACCCAGTACTTC. Protein product: CASSRQVLQETQYF.

The J gene is TRBJ2-3, the V gene TRBV2; 8 bases are a match to TRBD2. The CDR3 covers 15 residues. After removal of 9 bases from V and 6 bases from J, the junction contained 14 bases not matched to a gene. Germline loops: CDR1 SNHLY, CDR2 FYNNEI. CDR3 region: CASHLAGGTFDTQYF. CDR3 in DNA: TGTGCCAGTCATCTAGCGGGTGGGACATTTGATACGCAGTATTTT.

V is TRBV6-4 and J is TRBJ2-7; 7 bases are a match to TRBD2. Per the germline V gene, CDR1 is MRHNA and CDR2 is SNTAGT. This CDR3 is built from 14 residues. The V gene end was trimmed by 6 bases and the J gene end by 5 bases; junction bases not matched to a gene: 10. CDR3 region: CASSPTGGADEQYF. CDR3 nucleotides: TGTGCCAGCAGCCCTACGGGGGGAGCCGACGAGCAGTACTTC.

The chain couples TRBV5-6 to TRBJ2-1; 9 bases fit TRBD2. The CDR3 has 18 amino acids. Germline CDR1 is SGHDT and CDR2 is YYEEEE. Trimming at V came to 1 base and at J to 0 bases, leaving 8 bases not matched to a gene. As DNA, the CDR3 is TGTGCCAGCAGCTTGTTCCTAGCGGGAATCGTCTCCTACAATGAGCAGTTCTTC. It yields the protein CASSLFLAGIVSYNEQFF.

The chain recombines TRBV6-6 with TRBJ1-2, with D perhaps TRBD1 (5 bases). The ends were cut back, 5 bases at V and 3 bases at J, with 10 bases in the middle. The CDR3 extends over 13 amino acids. Per germline, CDR1 MNHNY and CDR2 SVGAGI (reference sequence). The CDR3, as DNA: TGTGCCAGCAGTCCAGGGCTGGACTATGGCTACACCTTC. Translated, it gives CASSPGLDYGYTF.

The chain carries TRBV15 and TRBJ1-4; no clear D. Germline-derived CDR1 and CDR2 are LNHNV and YYDKDF (reference sequence). CDR3 size: 14 residues. V lost 2 bases to trimming and J lost 3 bases, with 7 bases between them. The CDR3 spells CATSRSGSNEKLFF. CDR3 in DNA: TGTGCCACCAGCAGATCCGGGTCTAATGAAAAACTGTTTTTT.

V is TRBV6-1 and J is TRBJ1-5; D is possibly TRBD1 (6 bases). In germline, CDR1 is MNHNS, CDR2 SASEGT. Trimming left V 1 base short and J 7 bases short, with 11 bases between. The CDR3 loop spans 14 amino acids. The CDR3 region is CASSEGGGGQPQHF. In DNA, the CDR3 is TGTGCCAGCAGTGAAGGGGGAGGGGGGCAGCCCCAGCATTTT.

This sequence joins TRBV6-5 and TRBJ1-2; D gene uncertain. Germline assignment: CDR1 MNHEY and CDR2 SVGAGI. Trimming took off 6 bases at V and 9 bases at J, with 14 bases between the two ends. The CDR3 extends over 12 amino acids. The CDR3 region has the DNA TGTGCCAGCAGGGCCCACCTTTTGAGCTACACCTTC. This encodes CASRAHLLSYTF.

The rearrangement links TRBV19 to TRBJ2-1; D is perhaps TRBD1 (5 bases). The CDR3 runs 15 residues. Germline V gives CDR1 LNHDA, CDR2 SQIVND (reference sequence). V lost 0 bases, J lost 5 bases, and 11 bases lay in between. The CDR3: CASSIDLDNDNEQFF. The CDR3 DNA sequence: TGTGCCAGTAGTATAGATCTGGACAACGACAATGAGCAGTTCTTC.

The gene calls are TRBV5-6 and TRBJ2-1; 13 nucleotides agree with TRBD2. This CDR3 has 17 amino acids. Germline trimming cut 4 bases from V and 4 bases from J; bases unmatched to any gene: 8. Germline CDR1 SGHDT, CDR2 YYEEEE. The DNA of the CDR3 is TGTGCCAGCAGCGCCTACGGACTAGCGGGGGTTTACAATGAGCAGTTCTTC. Its protein product is CASSAYGLAGVYNEQFF.